This TCR beta chain derives from a study of blood T cell repertoires in COVID-19. Study-level background: The study drew acute and convalescent COVID-19 samples from the United States, Italy and Spain.

Germline values: CDR1 MNHEY, CDR2 SMNVEV (reference sequence). Trimming stripped 5 bases from V and 4 bases from J, with 14 bases between. This CDR3 has 14 amino acids. The data were produced by immunoSEQ multiplex PCR, yet TCRdb's version contains in-frame clones alone and is incomplete. The sample has 120,000 or so clones; about four fifths are singletons. This receptor was identified in a man aged 55 to 70 with acute or convalescent COVID-19. Sequenced material: peripheral blood. The chain is built from TRBV27 and TRBJ1-2, with D possibly TRBD1 on 5 matching bases. In DNA form, the CDR3 reads TGTGCCAGCAGTGCTGACAGTGGGCCCTATGGCTACACCTTC. This sequence encodes CASSADSGPYGYTF.